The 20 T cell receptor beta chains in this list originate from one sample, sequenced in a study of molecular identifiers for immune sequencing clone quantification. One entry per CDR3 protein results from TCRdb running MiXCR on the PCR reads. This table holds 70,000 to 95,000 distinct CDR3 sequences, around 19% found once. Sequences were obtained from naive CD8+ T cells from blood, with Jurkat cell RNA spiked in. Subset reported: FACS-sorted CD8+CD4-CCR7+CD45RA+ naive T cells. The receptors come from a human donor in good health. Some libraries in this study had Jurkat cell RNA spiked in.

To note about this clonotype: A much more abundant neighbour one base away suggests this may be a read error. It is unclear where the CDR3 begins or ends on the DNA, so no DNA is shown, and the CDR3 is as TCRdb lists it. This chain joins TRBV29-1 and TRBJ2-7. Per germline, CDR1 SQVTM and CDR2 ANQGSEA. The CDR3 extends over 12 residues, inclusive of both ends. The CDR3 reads CSVGIGSYEQCF.

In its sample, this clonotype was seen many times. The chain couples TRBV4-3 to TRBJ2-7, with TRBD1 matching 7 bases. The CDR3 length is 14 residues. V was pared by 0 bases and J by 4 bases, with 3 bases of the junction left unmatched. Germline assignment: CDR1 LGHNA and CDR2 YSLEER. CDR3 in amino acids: CASSQENRGYEQYF. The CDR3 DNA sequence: TGCGCCAGCAGCCAAGAAAACAGGGGATACGAGCAGTACTTC.

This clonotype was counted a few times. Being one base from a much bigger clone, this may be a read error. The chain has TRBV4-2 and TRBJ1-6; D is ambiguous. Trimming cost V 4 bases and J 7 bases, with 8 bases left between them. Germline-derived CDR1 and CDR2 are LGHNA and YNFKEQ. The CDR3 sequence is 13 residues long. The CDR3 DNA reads TGTGCCAGCAGCCTTCGATTGAATTCACCCCTCCACTTT. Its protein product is CASSLRLNSPLHF.

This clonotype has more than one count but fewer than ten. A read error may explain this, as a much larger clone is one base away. The chain's CDR3 is CASSQGTFPADEKLFF. As DNA, the CDR3 is TGCGCCAGCAGCCAAGGCACGTTCCCTGCTGATGAAAAACTGTTTTTT. The chain joins TRBV4-1 to TRBJ1-4; D unresolved. The CDR3 spans 16 residues. Germline assignment: CDR1 MGHRA and CDR2 YSYEKL. V was shortened by 1 base and J by 6 bases, with 15 bases between the two germline ends.

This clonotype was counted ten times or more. CDR3 DNA sequence: TGCGCCAGCAACCATGACAGGGGGCTCGGGGAGCTGTTTTTT. It specifies CASNHDRGLGELFF. The rearrangement links TRBV5-1 to TRBJ2-2, with 10 bases lining up with TRBD1. The CDR3 is made up of 14 amino acids. Trimming took 6 bases from V and 7 from J; bases not matched to a gene: 6. CDR1 SGHRS and CDR2 YFSETQ come from the germline V gene. The whole variable domain, filled in from reference TRBV5-1 and TRBJ2-2, reads KAGVTQTPRYLIKTRGQQVTLSCSPISGHRSVSWYQQTPGQGLQFLFEYFSETQRNKGNFPGRFSGRQFSNSRSEMNVSTLELGDSALYLCASNHDRGLGELFFGEGSRLTVL.

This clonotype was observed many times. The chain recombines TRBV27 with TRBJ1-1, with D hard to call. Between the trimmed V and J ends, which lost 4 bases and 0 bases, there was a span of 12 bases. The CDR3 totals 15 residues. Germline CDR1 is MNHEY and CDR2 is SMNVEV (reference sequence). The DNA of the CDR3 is TGTGCCAGCAGTTCGCCCGTAGCGATGAACACTGAAGCTTTCTTT. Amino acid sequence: CASSSPVAMNTEAFF.

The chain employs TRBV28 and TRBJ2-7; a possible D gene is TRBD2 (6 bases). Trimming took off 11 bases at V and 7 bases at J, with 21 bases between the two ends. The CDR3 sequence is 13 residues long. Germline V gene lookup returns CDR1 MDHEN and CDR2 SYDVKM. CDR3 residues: CACRGLSHVEQYF. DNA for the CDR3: TGTGCCTGCCGGGGACTCTCACACGTGGAGCAGTACTTC.

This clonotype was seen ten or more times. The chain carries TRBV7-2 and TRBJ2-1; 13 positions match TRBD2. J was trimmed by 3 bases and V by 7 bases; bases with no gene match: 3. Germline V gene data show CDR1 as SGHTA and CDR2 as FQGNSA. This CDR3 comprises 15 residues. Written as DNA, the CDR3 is TGTGCCAGCAAACTAGCGGGAGGGTTCTACAATGAGCAGTTCTTC. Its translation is CASKLAGGFYNEQFF.

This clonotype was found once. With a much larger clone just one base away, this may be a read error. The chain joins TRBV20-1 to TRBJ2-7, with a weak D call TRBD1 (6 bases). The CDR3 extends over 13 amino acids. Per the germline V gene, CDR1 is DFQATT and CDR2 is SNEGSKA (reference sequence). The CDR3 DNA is TGCAGTGCTAGAGATACAGGGACCCACGAGCGGTACTTC. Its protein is CSARDTGTHERYF.

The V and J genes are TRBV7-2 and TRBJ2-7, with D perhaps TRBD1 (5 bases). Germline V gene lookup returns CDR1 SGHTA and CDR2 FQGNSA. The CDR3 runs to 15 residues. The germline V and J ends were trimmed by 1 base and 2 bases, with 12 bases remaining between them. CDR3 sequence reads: CASSLEQGSTYEQYF. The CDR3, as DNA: TGTGCCAGCAGCTTAGAGCAGGGATCCACCTACGAGCAGTACTTC.

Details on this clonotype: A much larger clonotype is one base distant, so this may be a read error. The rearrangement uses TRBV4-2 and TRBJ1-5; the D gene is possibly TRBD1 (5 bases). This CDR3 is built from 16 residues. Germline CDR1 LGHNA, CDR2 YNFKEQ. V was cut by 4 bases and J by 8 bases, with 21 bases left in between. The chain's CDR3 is CASSPTEGPASEPQHF. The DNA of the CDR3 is TGTGCCAGCAGCCCTACCGAGGGGCCTGCTAGTGAGCCCCAGCATTTT.

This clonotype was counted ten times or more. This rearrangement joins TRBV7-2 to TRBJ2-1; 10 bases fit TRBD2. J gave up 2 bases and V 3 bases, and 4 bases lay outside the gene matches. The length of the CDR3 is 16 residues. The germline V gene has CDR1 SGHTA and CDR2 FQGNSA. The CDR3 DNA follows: TGTGCCAGCAGCTTTAGGGGACTAGCGACCTACAATGAGCAGTTCTTC. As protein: CASSFRGLATYNEQFF.

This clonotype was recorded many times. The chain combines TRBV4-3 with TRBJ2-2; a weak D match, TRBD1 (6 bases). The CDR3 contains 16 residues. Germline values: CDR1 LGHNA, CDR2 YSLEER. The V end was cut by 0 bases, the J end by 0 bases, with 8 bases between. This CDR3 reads CASSQDGTTNTGELFF. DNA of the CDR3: TGCGCCAGCAGCCAAGATGGGACAACGAACACCGGGGAGCTGTTTTTT.

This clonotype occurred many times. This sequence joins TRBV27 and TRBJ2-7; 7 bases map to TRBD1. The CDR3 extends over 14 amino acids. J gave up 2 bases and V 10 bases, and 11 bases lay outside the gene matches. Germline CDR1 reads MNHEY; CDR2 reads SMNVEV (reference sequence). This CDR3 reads CATKRQGPTYEQYF. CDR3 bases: TGTGCCACCAAACGACAGGGTCCGACCTACGAGCAGTACTTC.

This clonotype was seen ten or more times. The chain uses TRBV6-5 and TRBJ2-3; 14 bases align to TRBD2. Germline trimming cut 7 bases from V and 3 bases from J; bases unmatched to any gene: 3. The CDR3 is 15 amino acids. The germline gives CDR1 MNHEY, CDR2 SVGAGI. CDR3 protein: CASKGLAGVTDTQYF. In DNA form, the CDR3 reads TGTGCCAGCAAGGGACTAGCGGGAGTGACAGATACGCAGTATTTT.

CDR3 loop: CASSSLGQGSDAQYF. In DNA form, the CDR3 reads TGTGCCAGCAGCTCCCTAGGACAGGGTTCGGATGCGCAGTATTTT. The V gene is TRBV7-2, the J gene TRBJ2-3; 8 positions agree with TRBD1. This CDR3 has 15 amino acids. CDR1 is SGHTA, CDR2 FQGNSA, per germline. The V segment lost 4 bases and the J segment 10 bases; nucleotides outside the gene matches: 13.

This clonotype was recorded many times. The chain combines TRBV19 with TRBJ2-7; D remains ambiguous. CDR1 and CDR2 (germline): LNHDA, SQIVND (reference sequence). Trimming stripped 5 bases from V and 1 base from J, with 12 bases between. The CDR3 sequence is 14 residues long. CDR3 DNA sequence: TGTGCCAGTAGTGCAGGATTCCCTTCCTACGAGCAGTACTTC. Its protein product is CASSAGFPSYEQYF. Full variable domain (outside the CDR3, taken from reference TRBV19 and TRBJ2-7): DGGITQSPKYLFRKEGQNVTLSCEQNLNHDAMYWYRQDPGQGLRLIYYSQIVNDFQKGDIAEGYSVSREKKESFPLTVTSAQKNPTAFYLCASSAGFPSYEQYFGPGTRLTVT.

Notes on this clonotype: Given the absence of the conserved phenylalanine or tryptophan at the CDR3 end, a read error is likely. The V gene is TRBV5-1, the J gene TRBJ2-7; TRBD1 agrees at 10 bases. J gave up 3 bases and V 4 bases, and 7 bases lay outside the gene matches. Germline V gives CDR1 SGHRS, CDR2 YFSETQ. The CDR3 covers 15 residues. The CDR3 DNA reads TGCGCCAGCAGCCCCCGGGACAGGGGTGTCTACGAGCAGTACGGG. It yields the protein CASSPRDRGVYEQYG.

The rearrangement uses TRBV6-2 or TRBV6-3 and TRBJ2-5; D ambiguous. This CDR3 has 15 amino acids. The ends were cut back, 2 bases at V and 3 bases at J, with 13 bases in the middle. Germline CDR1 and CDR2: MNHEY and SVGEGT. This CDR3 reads CASSYRASDEETQYF. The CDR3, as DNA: TGTGCCAGCAGTTACCGGGCTAGTGATGAAGAGACCCAGTACTTC.

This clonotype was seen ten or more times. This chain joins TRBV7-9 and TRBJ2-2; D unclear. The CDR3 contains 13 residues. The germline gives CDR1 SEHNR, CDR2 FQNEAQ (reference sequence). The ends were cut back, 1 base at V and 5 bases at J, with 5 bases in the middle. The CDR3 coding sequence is TGTGCCAGCAGCTTAGATTCTACCGGGGAGCTGTTTTTT. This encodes CASSLDSTGELFF.